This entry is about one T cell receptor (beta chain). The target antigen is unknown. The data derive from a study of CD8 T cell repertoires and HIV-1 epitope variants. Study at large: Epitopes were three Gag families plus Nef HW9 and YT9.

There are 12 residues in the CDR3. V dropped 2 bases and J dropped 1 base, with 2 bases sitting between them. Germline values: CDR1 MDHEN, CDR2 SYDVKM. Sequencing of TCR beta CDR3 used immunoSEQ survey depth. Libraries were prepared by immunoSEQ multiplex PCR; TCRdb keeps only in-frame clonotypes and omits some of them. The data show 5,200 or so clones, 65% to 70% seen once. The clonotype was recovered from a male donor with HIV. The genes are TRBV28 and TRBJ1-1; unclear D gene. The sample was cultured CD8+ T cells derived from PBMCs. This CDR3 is CASSLGNTEAFF. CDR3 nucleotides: TGTGCCAGCAGTTTAGGGAACACTGAAGCTTTCTTT.